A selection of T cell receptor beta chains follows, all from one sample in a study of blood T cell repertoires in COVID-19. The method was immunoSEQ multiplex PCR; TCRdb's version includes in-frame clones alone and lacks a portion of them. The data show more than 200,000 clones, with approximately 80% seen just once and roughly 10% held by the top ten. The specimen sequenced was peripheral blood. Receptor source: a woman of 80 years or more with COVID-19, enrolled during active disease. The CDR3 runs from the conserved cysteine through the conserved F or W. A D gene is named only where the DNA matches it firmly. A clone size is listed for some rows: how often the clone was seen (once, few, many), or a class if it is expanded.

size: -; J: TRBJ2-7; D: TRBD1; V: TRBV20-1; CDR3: CSASGGTGVDEQYF; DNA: TGCAGTGCTAGTGGCGGGACAGGGGTCGACGAGCAGTACTTC
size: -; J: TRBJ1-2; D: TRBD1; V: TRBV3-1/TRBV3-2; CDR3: CASSSLTGDDYGYTF; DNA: TGTGCCAGCAGCTCTTTGACAGGGGATGACTATGGCTACACCTTC
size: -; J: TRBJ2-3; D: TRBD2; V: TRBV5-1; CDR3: CASSPTGTSGGVNTQYF; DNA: TGCGCCAGCAGCCCGACGGGGACTAGCGGGGGGGTAAATACGCAGTATTTT
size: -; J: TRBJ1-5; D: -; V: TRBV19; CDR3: CASSIGGGKAGEPQHF; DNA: TGTGCCAGTAGTATCGGCGGGGGGAAAGCCGGAGAGCCCCAGCATTTT
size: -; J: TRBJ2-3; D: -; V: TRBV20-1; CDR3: CSASFGDTQYF; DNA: TGCAGTGCTAGCTTCGGGGATACGCAGTATTTT
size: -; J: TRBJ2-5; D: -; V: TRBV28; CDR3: CASKRETQYF; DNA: TGTGCCAGCAAGAGAGAGACCCAGTACTTC
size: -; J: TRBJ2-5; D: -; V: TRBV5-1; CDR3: CASSFFRQETQYF; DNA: TGCGCCAGCAGCTTCTTCCGGCAAGAGACCCAGTACTTC
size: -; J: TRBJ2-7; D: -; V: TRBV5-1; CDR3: CASSLNGYEQYF; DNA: TGCGCCAGCAGCTTGAACGGCTACGAGCAGTACTTC
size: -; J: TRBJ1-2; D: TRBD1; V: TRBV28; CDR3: CASSLAGQGAGNGYTF; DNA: TGTGCCAGCAGTTTAGCGGGACAGGGGGCGGGGAATGGCTACACCTTC
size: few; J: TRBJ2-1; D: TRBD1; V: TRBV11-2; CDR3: CASSLNRGEQFF; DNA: TGTGCCAGCAGCTTGAACAGGGGAGAGCAGTTCTTC
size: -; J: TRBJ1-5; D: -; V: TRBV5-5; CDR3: CASSNLQVSNQPQHF; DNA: TGTGCCAGCAGCAACCTACAGGTTAGCAATCAGCCCCAGCATTTT
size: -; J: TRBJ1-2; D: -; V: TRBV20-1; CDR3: CSASQGVNYGYTF; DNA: TGCAGTGCTAGTCAGGGCGTAAACTATGGCTACACCTTC
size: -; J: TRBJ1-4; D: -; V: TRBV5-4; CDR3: CASSLQGINEKLFF; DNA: TGTGCCAGCAGCTTACAGGGAATTAATGAAAAACTGTTTTTT
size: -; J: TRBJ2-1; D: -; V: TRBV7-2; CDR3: CASSLGQSNEQFF; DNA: TGTGCCAGCAGCTTGGGGCAGAGCAATGAGCAGTTCTTC
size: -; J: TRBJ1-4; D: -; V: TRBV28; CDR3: CASSLTQVAEKLFF; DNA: TGTGCCAGCAGTTTAACTCAAGTCGCTGAAAAACTGTTTTTT
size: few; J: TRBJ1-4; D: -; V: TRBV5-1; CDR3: CASSLSGANEKLFF; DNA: TGCGCCAGCAGCTTGTCAGGGGCTAATGAAAAACTGTTTTTT
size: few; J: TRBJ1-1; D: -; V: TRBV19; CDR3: CASRAGGSNTEAFF; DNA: TGTGCCAGTAGGGCGGGGGGGTCCAACACTGAAGCTTTCTTT
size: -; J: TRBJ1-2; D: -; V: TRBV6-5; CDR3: CASSYGHTYGYTF; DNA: TGTGCCAGCAGTTACGGACATACCTATGGCTACACCTTC
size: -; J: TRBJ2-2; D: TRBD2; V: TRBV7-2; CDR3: CASSRGLVGTGELFF; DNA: TGTGCCAGCAGCCGCGGACTAGTCGGAACCGGGGAGCTGTTTTTT
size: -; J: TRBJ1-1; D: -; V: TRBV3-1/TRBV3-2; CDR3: CASSQEGEGRRAEAFF; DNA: TGTGCCAGCAGCCAAGAAGGAGAGGGGAGGAGGGCTGAAGCTTTCTTT
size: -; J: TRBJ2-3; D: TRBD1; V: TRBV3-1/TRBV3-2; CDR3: CASSNRGTDTQYF; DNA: TGTGCCAGCAGCAACAGGGGAACAGATACGCAGTATTTT
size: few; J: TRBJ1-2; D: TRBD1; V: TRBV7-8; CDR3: CASSLADRVGYTF; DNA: TGTGCCAGCAGCTTAGCTGACAGGGTCGGCTACACCTTC
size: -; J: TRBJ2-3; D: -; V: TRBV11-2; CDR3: CANSFFGSGTQYF; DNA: TGTGCCAACAGCTTTTTTGGTTCCGGTACGCAGTATTTT
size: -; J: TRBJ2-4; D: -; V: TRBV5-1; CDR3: CASSFSGFNAKNIQYF; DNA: TGCGCCAGCAGCTTTTCAGGGTTCAACGCCAAAAACATTCAGTACTTC
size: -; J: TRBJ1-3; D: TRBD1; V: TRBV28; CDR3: CASSPSDRAAIYF; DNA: TGTGCCAGCAGCCCTTCGGACAGGGCGGCCATATATTTT
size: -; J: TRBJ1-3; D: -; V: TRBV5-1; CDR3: CASSPSGGASSGNTIYF; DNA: TGCGCCAGCAGCCCTTCGGGGGGCGCGAGCTCTGGAAACACCATATATTTT
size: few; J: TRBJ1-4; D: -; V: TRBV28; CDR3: CASRTFGMAGPNEKLFF; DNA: TGTGCCAGCAGGACCTTTGGGATGGCAGGGCCGAATGAAAAACTGTTTTTT
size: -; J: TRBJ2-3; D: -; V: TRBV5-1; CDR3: CASSLDLAGTDTQYF; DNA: TGCGCCAGCAGCTTGGATCTAGCCGGTACAGATACGCAGTATTTT